A selection of T cell receptor beta chains follows, all from one sample in a study of OX40 agonist ivuxolimab in advanced cancers. Data came from immunoSEQ multiplex PCR; TCRdb stores just in-frame clones and leaves some out. The sample yields some 74,000 clones, roughly nine tenths seen once. Sequenced material: CD4+ or CD8+ T cells sorted from blood, taken in a trial of the OX40 agonist ivuxolimab. The receptors come from an adult with an advanced solid tumor such as melanoma, head and neck, liver or kidney cancer. Each CDR3 is given with its conserved first and last residue. D genes are given only for firm matches. Clone size is not always given. Where it is, it says once, few, many or a class for expanded clones.

TRBD1,NA,TRBV7-9,TRBJ2-7,TGTGCCAGCAGCTTAGATAGGGGGCGAGCCAACGAGCAGTACTTC,CASSLDRGRANEQYF
TRBD2,NA,TRBV6-6,TRBJ2-1,TGTGCCAGCCTATCGGGAAGACTAGCGGCTTACAATGAGCAGTTCTTC,CASLSGRLAAYNEQFF
TRBD2,NA,TRBV7-9,TRBJ2-1,TGTGCCAGCAGCTTAGTTCCCGGGACTAGCGGAGCCTACAATGAGCAGTTCTTC,CASSLVPGTSGAYNEQFF
NA,NA,TRBV30,TRBJ2-7,TGTGCCTGGAAAAGAAAGATTATCTACGAGCAGTACTTC,CAWKRKIIYEQYF
NA,NA,TRBV7-2,TRBJ2-7,TGTGCCAGCAGCTCCTACAGGCTAGGCTACGAGCAGTACTTC,CASSSYRLGYEQYF
TRBD1,few,TRBV11-2,TRBJ2-5,TGTGCCAGCAGCCCCGGGGACAGGTACCAAGAGACCCAGTACTTC,CASSPGDRYQETQYF
NA,NA,TRBV28,TRBJ1-2,TGTGCCAGCAGTTCACAGAACTATGGCTACACCTTC,CASSSQNYGYTF
NA,NA,TRBV14,TRBJ2-3,TGTGCCAGCAGCCAAGGTCTAACTAGCCGGATTACAGATACGCAGTATTTT,CASSQGLTSRITDTQYF
NA,NA,TRBV19,TRBJ1-2,TGTGCCAGTAGTCCGAACAGGGCCCATGGCTACACCTTC,CASSPNRAHGYTF
TRBD1,NA,TRBV7-2,TRBJ1-4,TGTGCCAGCAGCAGGACAGGGTTAGAGGAAAAACTGTTTTTT,CASSRTGLEEKLFF
TRBD1,NA,TRBV7-9,TRBJ1-4,TGTGCCAGCACCTCCTCCGACAGGGTTAATGAAAAACTGTTTTTT,CASTSSDRVNEKLFF
NA,once,TRBV18,TRBJ1-2,TGTGCCAGCTCACCACCCGGGGAAAGCAACTATGGCTACACCTTC,CASSPPGESNYGYTF
TRBD1,NA,TRBV2,TRBJ1-4,TGTGCCAGCAGCCCGGGACAGGAGGGCGAAAAACTGTTTTTT,CASSPGQEGEKLFF
TRBD2,NA,TRBV27,TRBJ2-1,TGTGCCAGCAGTCCTTACGACCGACTAGCTGGGAATGAGCAGTTCTTC,CASSPYDRLAGNEQFF
NA,NA,TRBV7-9,TRBJ1-6,TGTGCCAGCAGCTTCGGGCGGGATTCACCCCTCCACTTT,CASSFGRDSPLHF
NA,few,TRBV2,TRBJ1-1,TGTGCCAGCAGTGTTTTAGGGAACACTGAAGCTTTCTTT,CASSVLGNTEAFF
NA,NA,TRBV18,TRBJ2-3,TGTGCCAGCTCACCGTGGGAAGAAAACACAGATACGCAGTATTTT,CASSPWEENTDTQYF
NA,medium-sized,TRBV2,TRBJ2-7,TGTGCCAGCAGTGATGGGGGCTACGAGCAGTACTTC,CASSDGGYEQYF
NA,NA,TRBV7-9,TRBJ2-5,TGTGCCAGCAGCTTAATGGGCGGACATGAGTACTTC,CASSLMGGHEYF
TRBD2,NA,TRBV18,TRBJ2-1,TGTGCCAGCTCAACCAGGGAGGGATACAATGAGCAGTTCTTC,CASSTREGYNEQFF
NA,NA,TRBV5-1,TRBJ1-2,TGCGCCAGCAGTGGCGGTTTCTATGGCTACACCTTC,CASSGGFYGYTF
NA,NA,TRBV6-1,TRBJ1-2,TGTGCCATCGAGAATATCGGGTTCTTCTATGGCTACACCTTC,CAIENIGFFYGYTF
NA,once,TRBV4-2,TRBJ2-5,TGTGCCAGCAGCCATGACAAGGGGGAGACCCAGTACTTC,CASSHDKGETQYF
NA,NA,TRBV4-1,TRBJ2-5,TGCGCCAGCAGCCATGGGACATCTTCAGGGACCCAGTACTTC,CASSHGTSSGTQYF
NA,NA,TRBV10-2,TRBJ2-3,TGCGCCACACGGGGGCGGAGAACTAGCACAGATACGCAGTATTTT,CATRGRRTSTDTQYF
TRBD2,NA,TRBV5-4,TRBJ2-1,TGTGCCAGCAGCCCCGGGACTAGCGATCCGGGCTATGAGCAGTTCTTC,CASSPGTSDPGYEQFF
NA,NA,TRBV2,TRBJ1-2,TGTGCCAGCACGAGACAGAGCTATGGCTACACCTTC,CASTRQSYGYTF
TRBD1,NA,TRBV9,TRBJ1-6,TGTGCCAGCAGCCTCTCGGACAGGGGTAATTCACCCCTCCACTTT,CASSLSDRGNSPLHF
NA,NA,TRBV28,TRBJ1-3,TGTGCCAGCAGTTTAAGCGGAGGCATATCTGGAAACACCATATATTTT,CASSLSGGISGNTIYF
TRBD1,NA,TRBV11-2,TRBJ2-1,TGTGCCAGCAGCTCCCTATTAGGGACAGGGTTAACCTCCTACAATGAGCAGTTCTTC,CASSSLLGTGLTSYNEQFF
NA,NA,TRBV19,TRBJ2-5,TGTGCCAGTAGTATGACGGTTGGAGAGACCCAGTACTTC,CASSMTVGETQYF
TRBD2,NA,TRBV4-1,TRBJ2-5,TGCGCCAGCAGTCCCGGACTAGCGGGAGGGCCGGGGGAGACCCAGTACTTC,CASSPGLAGGPGETQYF
TRBD2,NA,TRBV7-2,TRBJ2-3,TGTGCCAGCAGCTTAGCTAGCGGGAACACAGATACGCAGTATTTT,CASSLASGNTDTQYF
NA,NA,TRBV7-2,TRBJ1-1,TGTGCCAGCAGTCGACAGACGAACACTGAAGCTTTCTTT,CASSRQTNTEAFF
NA,NA,TRBV29-1,TRBJ1-4,TGCAGCGTGGAGGAAAGGGGGGAAAAACTGTTTTTT,CSVEERGEKLFF
TRBD1,medium-sized,TRBV6-5,TRBJ1-2,TGTGCCAGCAGTTACACCGACAGGGGTCATGGCTACACCTTC,CASSYTDRGHGYTF
NA,NA,TRBV19,TRBJ2-7,TGTGCCAGTAGTGAAACCGGGTCGTACGAGCAGTACTTC,CASSETGSYEQYF
TRBD1,NA,TRBV28,TRBJ1-2,TGTGCCAGCAGTTTCCAACAGGGGATCTCCTATGGCTACACCTTC,CASSFQQGISYGYTF
NA,NA,TRBV9,TRBJ2-7,TGTGCCAGCAGCGTAGCCCCAGGGGGGGCCTACGAGCAGTACTTC,CASSVAPGGAYEQYF
TRBD1,few,TRBV6-5,TRBJ1-1,TGTGCCAGCAGTTACACCCTTTCAGGGGGCAGAACTGAAGCTTTCTTT,CASSYTLSGGRTEAFF
NA,NA,TRBV7-9,TRBJ2-7,TGTGCCAGCAGCTTACCGGGACACTCCTACGAGCAGTACTTC,CASSLPGHSYEQYF
NA,NA,TRBV7-7,TRBJ2-3,TGTGCCAGCAGTCTCGGACGACGGGTTTCGGGAGTAGATACGCAGTATTTT,CASSLGRRVSGVDTQYF
TRBD2,NA,TRBV7-8,TRBJ2-2,TGTGCCGGGGGGACTAGCGCGACCGGGGAGCTGTTTTTT,CAGGTSATGELFF